This is a list of T cell receptor beta chains from one sample in a study of blood T cell repertoires in COVID-19. Repertoires were generated with immunoSEQ multiplex PCR, while TCRdb's copy carries only in-frame clones and drops some. Found here are about 190,000 clones, approximately 79% of them singletons; the top ten hold roughly an eighth. The sequenced sample consisted of peripheral blood. The receptors stem from a woman in her forties or fifties with acute or convalescent COVID-19. The CDR3 runs from the conserved cysteine through the conserved F or W. The order of the fields is CDR3 DNA, CDR3 protein, clone size, J gene, V gene, D gene. D genes are given only for firm matches. Size tells how often a clone was seen (once, few, many) or the class of an expanded clone, and some rows leave it out.

cdr3_nt: TGTGCCAGCAGCAGCGGACAGGGCAGTCCACCCCTCCACTTT
cdr3_aa: CASSSGQGSPPLHF
clone_size: -
j_call: TRBJ1-6
v_call: TRBV5-4
d_call: TRBD1

cdr3_nt: TGCAGTGCTAGTAGGGGACTGGACTATGGCTACACCTTC
cdr3_aa: CSASRGLDYGYTF
clone_size: -
j_call: TRBJ1-2
v_call: TRBV20-1
d_call: -

cdr3_nt: TGTGCCAGCAGTTACCACTTTGTGACGGGAGTTTTCGAGCAGTACTTC
cdr3_aa: CASSYHFVTGVFEQYF
clone_size: once
j_call: TRBJ2-7
v_call: TRBV6-2/TRBV6-3
d_call: -

cdr3_nt: TGTGCCAGTAGTCCGGCCGGGTCCACGCGGGCCAACGTCCTGACTTTC
cdr3_aa: CASSPAGSTRANVLTF
clone_size: -
j_call: TRBJ2-6
v_call: TRBV19
d_call: -

cdr3_nt: TGTGCCAGCAGTTTAGGGACGGGGGTTACTGAAGCTTTCTTT
cdr3_aa: CASSLGTGVTEAFF
clone_size: few
j_call: TRBJ1-1
v_call: TRBV28
d_call: -

cdr3_nt: TGTGCCAGCAGTCGGACAGGGACCTATCAGCCCCAGCATTTT
cdr3_aa: CASSRTGTYQPQHF
clone_size: -
j_call: TRBJ1-5
v_call: TRBV6-5
d_call: TRBD1

cdr3_nt: TGTGCCATCAGCCCGACTAGCGGGACGTACACCGGGGAGCTGTTTTTT
cdr3_aa: CAISPTSGTYTGELFF
clone_size: few
j_call: TRBJ2-2
v_call: TRBV10-3
d_call: TRBD2

cdr3_nt: TGTGCCAGCAGTGATAGCGGGGGGCGGTGGGAGCAGTTCTTC
cdr3_aa: CASSDSGGRWEQFF
clone_size: -
j_call: TRBJ2-1
v_call: TRBV6-1
d_call: TRBD2

cdr3_nt: TGTGCCTGGAGTGTAGCGGGTATTGACAATGAGCAGTTCTTC
cdr3_aa: CAWSVAGIDNEQFF
clone_size: -
j_call: TRBJ2-1
v_call: TRBV30
d_call: -

cdr3_nt: TGTGCCAGCAGCTTGGGGAGGGGGTCAAATATGAACACTGAAGCTTTCTTT
cdr3_aa: CASSLGRGSNMNTEAFF
clone_size: few
j_call: TRBJ1-1
v_call: TRBV7-2
d_call: -

cdr3_nt: TGCGCCAGCAGCCCCGGGACAGGGGTGGGTTCACCCCTCCACTTT
cdr3_aa: CASSPGTGVGSPLHF
clone_size: -
j_call: TRBJ1-6
v_call: TRBV5-1
d_call: TRBD1

cdr3_nt: TGCGCCAGCAGCCGAGGGGGAAACCCAGAAGAGACCCAGTACTTC
cdr3_aa: CASSRGGNPEETQYF
clone_size: -
j_call: TRBJ2-5
v_call: TRBV5-1
d_call: -

cdr3_nt: TGCGCCAGCAGTGAGTCGACTAGCGGGGGTTCGGGCACAGATACGCAGTATTTT
cdr3_aa: CASSESTSGGSGTDTQYF
clone_size: once
j_call: TRBJ2-3
v_call: TRBV10-2
d_call: TRBD2

cdr3_nt: TGCGCCAGCAGCTTGGATCCAGGGGAAAACACCATATATTTT
cdr3_aa: CASSLDPGENTIYF
clone_size: -
j_call: TRBJ1-3
v_call: TRBV5-1
d_call: -

cdr3_nt: TGTGCCAGCAGTTTGGGACAGGTCAGCTACGAGCAGTACTTC
cdr3_aa: CASSLGQVSYEQYF
clone_size: -
j_call: TRBJ2-7
v_call: TRBV28
d_call: TRBD1

cdr3_nt: TGTGCCAGCAGCTCGACAGATTATGGCTACACCTTC
cdr3_aa: CASSSTDYGYTF
clone_size: -
j_call: TRBJ1-2
v_call: TRBV5-6
d_call: -

cdr3_nt: TGTGCCAGCAGCGTTCAAAGATCGGGCAGGGGACCCTCTGGGGCCAACGTCCTGACTTTC
cdr3_aa: CASSVQRSGRGPSGANVLTF
clone_size: -
j_call: TRBJ2-6
v_call: TRBV9
d_call: -

cdr3_nt: TGTGCCAGCTCACCACCCCAGGGGGTGGATACGCAGTATTTT
cdr3_aa: CASSPPQGVDTQYF
clone_size: -
j_call: TRBJ2-3
v_call: TRBV18
d_call: TRBD1

cdr3_nt: TGTGCCAGCAGTCTGCAGGGAGGGGTAATTCTTCACCCCCAGCATTTT
cdr3_aa: CASSLQGGVILHPQHF
clone_size: few
j_call: TRBJ1-5
v_call: TRBV28
d_call: -

cdr3_nt: TGTGCCAGCAGGCGGGTCTCCACCTACGAGCAGTACTTC
cdr3_aa: CASRRVSTYEQYF
clone_size: -
j_call: TRBJ2-7
v_call: TRBV11-2
d_call: -

cdr3_nt: TGTGCCAGCAGGCTCTATTCTGGACAGAACTATGGCTACACCTTC
cdr3_aa: CASRLYSGQNYGYTF
clone_size: once
j_call: TRBJ1-2
v_call: TRBV27
d_call: -

cdr3_nt: TGTGCCAGAAGCTTGGGTACCACAGGGCTGGTTTATGGCTACACCTTC
cdr3_aa: CARSLGTTGLVYGYTF
clone_size: once
j_call: TRBJ1-2
v_call: TRBV5-3
d_call: -

cdr3_nt: TGCAGCGCACGACTAGCGGGAGTAGGTTTGAACATTCAGTACTTC
cdr3_aa: CSARLAGVGLNIQYF
clone_size: -
j_call: TRBJ2-4
v_call: TRBV29-1
d_call: TRBD2

cdr3_nt: TGTGCCAGCAGTCCCGAGGGTAATTCACCCCTCCACTTT
cdr3_aa: CASSPEGNSPLHF
clone_size: -
j_call: TRBJ1-6
v_call: TRBV2
d_call: -

cdr3_nt: TGTGCCAGCAGCCAAACTGATGGGGACAGGGCCACTGAAGCTTTCTTT
cdr3_aa: CASSQTDGDRATEAFF
clone_size: -
j_call: TRBJ1-1
v_call: TRBV9
d_call: TRBD1

cdr3_nt: TGTGCCAGCAGCGGCGACAGGGGGACTAATGAAAAACTGTTTTTT
cdr3_aa: CASSGDRGTNEKLFF
clone_size: -
j_call: TRBJ1-4
v_call: TRBV9
d_call: TRBD1

cdr3_nt: TGTGCCAGCAGTCGGTCCGGGACTAGCGTATACGAGCAGTTCTTC
cdr3_aa: CASSRSGTSVYEQFF
clone_size: -
j_call: TRBJ2-1
v_call: TRBV3-1/TRBV3-2
d_call: TRBD2

cdr3_nt: TGTGCCAGCAGCCAAGATTGGCAGGGCGAAGGGGAAGAGACCCAGTACTTC
cdr3_aa: CASSQDWQGEGEETQYF
clone_size: -
j_call: TRBJ2-5
v_call: TRBV4-2
d_call: -